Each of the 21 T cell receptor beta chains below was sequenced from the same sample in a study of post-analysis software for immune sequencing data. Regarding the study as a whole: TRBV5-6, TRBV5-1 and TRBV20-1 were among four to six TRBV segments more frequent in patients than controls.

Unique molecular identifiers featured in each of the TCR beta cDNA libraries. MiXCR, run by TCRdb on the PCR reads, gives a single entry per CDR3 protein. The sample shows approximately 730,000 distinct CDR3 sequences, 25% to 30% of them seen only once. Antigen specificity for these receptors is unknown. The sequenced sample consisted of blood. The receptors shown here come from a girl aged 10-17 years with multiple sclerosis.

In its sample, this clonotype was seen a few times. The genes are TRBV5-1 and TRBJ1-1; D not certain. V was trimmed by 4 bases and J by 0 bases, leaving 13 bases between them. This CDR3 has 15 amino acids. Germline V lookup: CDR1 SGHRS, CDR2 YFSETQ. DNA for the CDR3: TGCGCCAGCAGCGCGGCAGGAACTATGAACACTGAAGCTTTCTTT. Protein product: CASSAAGTMNTEAFF. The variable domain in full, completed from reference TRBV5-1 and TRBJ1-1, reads KAGVTQTPRYLIKTRGQQVTLSCSPISGHRSVSWYQQTPGQGLQFLFEYFSETQRNKGNFPGRFSGRQFSNSRSEMNVSTLELGDSALYLCASSAAGTMNTEAFFGQGTRLTVV.

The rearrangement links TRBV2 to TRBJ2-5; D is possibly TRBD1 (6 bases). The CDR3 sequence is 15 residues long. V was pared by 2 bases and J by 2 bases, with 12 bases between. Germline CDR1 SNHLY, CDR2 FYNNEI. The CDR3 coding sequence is TGTGCCAGCAGTGAAATCGGGACACCTCAAGAGACCCAGTACTTC. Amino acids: CASSEIGTPQETQYF.

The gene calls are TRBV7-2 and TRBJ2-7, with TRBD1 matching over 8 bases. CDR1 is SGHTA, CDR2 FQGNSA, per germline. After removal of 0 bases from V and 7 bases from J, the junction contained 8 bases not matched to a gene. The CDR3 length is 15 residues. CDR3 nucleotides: TGTGCCAGCAGCTTAGCGGCGCAGGGGGCATGGGAGCAGTACTTC. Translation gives CASSLAAQGAWEQYF.

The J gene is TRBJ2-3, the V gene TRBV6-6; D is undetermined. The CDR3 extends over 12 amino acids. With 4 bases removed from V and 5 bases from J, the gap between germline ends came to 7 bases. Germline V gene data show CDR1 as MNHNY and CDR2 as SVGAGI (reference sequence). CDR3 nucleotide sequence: TGTGCCAGCAGTTCCATGAGAGATACGCAGTATTTT. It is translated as CASSSMRDTQYF.

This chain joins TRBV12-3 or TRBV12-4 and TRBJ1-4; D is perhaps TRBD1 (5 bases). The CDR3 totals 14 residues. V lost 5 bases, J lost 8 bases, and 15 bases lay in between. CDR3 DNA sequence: TGTGCCAGCAGTCTAACAGGTTCAAGGGAAAAACTGTTTTTT. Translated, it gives CASSLTGSREKLFF.

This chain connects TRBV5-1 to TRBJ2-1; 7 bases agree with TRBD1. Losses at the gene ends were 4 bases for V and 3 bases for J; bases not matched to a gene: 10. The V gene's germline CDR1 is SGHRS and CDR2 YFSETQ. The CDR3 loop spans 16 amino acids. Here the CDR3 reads CASSPRQGRRYNEQFF. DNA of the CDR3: TGCGCCAGCAGCCCTAGACAGGGTAGACGCTACAATGAGCAGTTCTTC.

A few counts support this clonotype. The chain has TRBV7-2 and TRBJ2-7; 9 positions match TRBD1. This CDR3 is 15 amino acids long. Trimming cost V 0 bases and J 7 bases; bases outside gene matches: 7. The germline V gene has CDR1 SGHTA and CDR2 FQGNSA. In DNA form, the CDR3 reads TGTGCCAGCAGCTTAGCAATTACAGGGGGCGAGGAGCAGTACTTC. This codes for CASSLAITGGEEQYF.

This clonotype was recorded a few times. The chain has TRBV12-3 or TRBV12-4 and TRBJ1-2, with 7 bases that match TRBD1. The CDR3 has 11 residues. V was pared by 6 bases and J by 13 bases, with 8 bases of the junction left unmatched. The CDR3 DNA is TGTGCCAGCAGCGGCGATCACAGGGGCACCTTC. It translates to CASSGDHRGTF.

The CDR3 bases are TGTGCCACCAGTGATTGGACAGGGGCTGGGGCCAACGTCCTGACTTTC. Its protein is CATSDWTGAGANVLTF. The V gene is TRBV7-9, the J gene TRBJ2-6; 9 bases map to TRBD1. Germline lookup yields CDR1 SEHNR and CDR2 FQNEAQ (reference sequence). This CDR3 has 16 residues. The junction had 9 bases not matched to a gene; V was cut back by 10 bases and J by 2 bases.

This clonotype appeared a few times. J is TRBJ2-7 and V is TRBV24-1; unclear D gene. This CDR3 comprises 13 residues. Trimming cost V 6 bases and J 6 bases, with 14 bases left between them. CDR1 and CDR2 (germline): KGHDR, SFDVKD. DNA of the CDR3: TGTGCCACCAGTTCTCCCAAGGCCGGCGAGCAGTACTTC. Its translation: CATSSPKAGEQYF.

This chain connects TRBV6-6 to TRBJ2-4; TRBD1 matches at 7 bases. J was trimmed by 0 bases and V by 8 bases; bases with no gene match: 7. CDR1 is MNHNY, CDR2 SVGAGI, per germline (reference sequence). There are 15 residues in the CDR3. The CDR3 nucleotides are TGTGCCAGCGGGGACAGAGGGTTAGCCAAAAACATTCAGTACTTC. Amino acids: CASGDRGLAKNIQYF.

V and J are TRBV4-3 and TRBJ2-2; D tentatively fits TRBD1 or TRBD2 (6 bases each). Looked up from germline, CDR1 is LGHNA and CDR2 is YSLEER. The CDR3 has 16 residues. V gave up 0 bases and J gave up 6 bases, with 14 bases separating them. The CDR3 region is CASSQDWPGGAGELFF. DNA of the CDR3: TGCGCCAGCAGCCAAGATTGGCCCGGGGGCGCCGGGGAGCTGTTTTTT.

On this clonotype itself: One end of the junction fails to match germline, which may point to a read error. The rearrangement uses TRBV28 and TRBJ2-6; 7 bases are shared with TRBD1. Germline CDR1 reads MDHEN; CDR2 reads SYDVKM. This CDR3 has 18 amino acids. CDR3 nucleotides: TGTACCAGCAGCGGCCGGGACAGACGATTGGCTGGGGCCAACGTCCTGACTTTC. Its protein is CTSSGRDRRLAGANVLTF. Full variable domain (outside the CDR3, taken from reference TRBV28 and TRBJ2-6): DVKVTQSSRYLVKRTGEKVFLECVQDMDHENMFWYRQDPGLGLRLIYFSYDVKMKEKGDIPEGYSVSREKKERFSLILESASTNQTSMYLCTSSGRDRRLAGANVLTFGAGSRLTVL.

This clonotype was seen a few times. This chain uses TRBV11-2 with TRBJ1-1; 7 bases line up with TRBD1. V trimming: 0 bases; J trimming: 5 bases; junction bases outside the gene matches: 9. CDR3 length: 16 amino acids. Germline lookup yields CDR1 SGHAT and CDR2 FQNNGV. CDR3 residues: CASSLEAGGRSTEAFF. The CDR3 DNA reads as TGTGCCAGCAGCTTAGAGGCAGGGGGTCGGAGTACTGAAGCTTTCTTT.

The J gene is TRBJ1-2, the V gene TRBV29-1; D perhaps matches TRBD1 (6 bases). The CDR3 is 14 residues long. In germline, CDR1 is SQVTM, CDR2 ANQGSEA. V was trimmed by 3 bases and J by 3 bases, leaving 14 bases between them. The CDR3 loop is CSVDMSGDHYGYTF. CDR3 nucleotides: TGCAGCGTTGATATGTCAGGGGACCACTATGGCTACACCTTC.

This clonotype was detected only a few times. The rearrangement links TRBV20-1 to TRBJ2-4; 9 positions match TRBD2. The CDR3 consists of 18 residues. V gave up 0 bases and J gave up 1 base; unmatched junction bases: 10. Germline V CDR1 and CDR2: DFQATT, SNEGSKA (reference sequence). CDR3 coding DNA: TGCAGTGCTAGAGATACGAGGGCTAGCGGGATCGCCAAAAACATTCAGTACTTC. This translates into CSARDTRASGIAKNIQYF.

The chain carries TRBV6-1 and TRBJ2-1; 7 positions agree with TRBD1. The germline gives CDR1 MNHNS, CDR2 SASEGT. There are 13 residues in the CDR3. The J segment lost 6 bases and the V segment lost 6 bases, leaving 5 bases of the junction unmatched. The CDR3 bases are TGTGCCAGCAGCGAGACAGGGTTCAATGAGCAGTTCTTC. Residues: CASSETGFNEQFF.

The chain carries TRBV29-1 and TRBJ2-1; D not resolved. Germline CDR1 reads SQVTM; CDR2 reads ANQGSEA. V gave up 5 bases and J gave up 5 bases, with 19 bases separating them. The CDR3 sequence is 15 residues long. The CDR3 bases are TGCAGCGTTTTCCCGGGTCCTTACCCTCACAATGAGCAGTTCTTC. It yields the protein CSVFPGPYPHNEQFF.

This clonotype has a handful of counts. CDR3 in amino acids: CSVEWYRSDSGANVLTF. The CDR3 DNA sequence: TGCAGCGTTGAATGGTACAGATCAGACTCTGGGGCCAACGTCCTGACTTTC. This chain uses TRBV29-1 with TRBJ2-6; D call uncertain. CDR3 length: 17 amino acids. Germline CDR1 is SQVTM and CDR2 is ANQGSEA. V was clipped by 2 bases and J by 0 bases, with 14 bases between them.

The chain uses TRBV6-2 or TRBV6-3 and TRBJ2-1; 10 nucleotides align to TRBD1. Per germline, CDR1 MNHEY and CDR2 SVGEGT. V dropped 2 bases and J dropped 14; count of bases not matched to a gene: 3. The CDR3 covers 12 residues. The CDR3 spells CASSYRGTGEFF. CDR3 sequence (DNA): TGTGCCAGCAGTTACCGGGGGACAGGGGAGTTCTTC.

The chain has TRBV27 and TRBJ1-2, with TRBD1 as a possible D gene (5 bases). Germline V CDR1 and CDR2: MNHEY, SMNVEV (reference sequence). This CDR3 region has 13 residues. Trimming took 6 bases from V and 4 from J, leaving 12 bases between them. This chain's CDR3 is CASRSREVYGYTF. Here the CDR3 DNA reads TGTGCCAGCAGATCCAGGGAGGTCTATGGCTACACCTTC.